The T cell receptor (beta chain) under discussion was sequenced for a study of OX40 agonist ivuxolimab in advanced cancers. Across the study: There were three patients with partial responses, one having hepatocellular carcinoma and two cutaneous melanoma. Points from the study as a whole: By week 6 at 0.1 to 3.0 mg/kg, blood CD4+ and CD8+ T cells had expanded clonally. People who partly responded at 0.1-3.0 mg/kg had some of the least clonal expansion seen.

As for this clone: Its matching antigen is unknown.

The data were produced by immunoSEQ multiplex PCR, yet TCRdb's version contains in-frame clones alone and is incomplete. The sample shows about 58,000 clones, approximately 90% of them seen only once. CDR1 SGHVS and CDR2 FNYEAQ come from the germline V gene. The CDR3 has 17 residues. Trimming removed 2 bases from V and 4 bases from J; junction bases left unmatched: 10. Blood specimens came from baseline, cycle 4 day 1, and cycle 7 day 1. This TCR was sampled from an adult with an advanced solid tumor such as melanoma, head and neck, liver or kidney cancer. The specimen comprised CD4+ or CD8+ T cells sorted from blood, sampled in a trial of the OX40 agonist ivuxolimab. The chain combines TRBV7-6 with TRBJ2-1; 8 nucleotides align to TRBD2. The CDR3 loop reads CASSLTGSSGKYNEQFF. The CDR3 region has the DNA TGTGCCAGCAGCTTAACGGGTAGTAGCGGGAAGTACAATGAGCAGTTCTTC.